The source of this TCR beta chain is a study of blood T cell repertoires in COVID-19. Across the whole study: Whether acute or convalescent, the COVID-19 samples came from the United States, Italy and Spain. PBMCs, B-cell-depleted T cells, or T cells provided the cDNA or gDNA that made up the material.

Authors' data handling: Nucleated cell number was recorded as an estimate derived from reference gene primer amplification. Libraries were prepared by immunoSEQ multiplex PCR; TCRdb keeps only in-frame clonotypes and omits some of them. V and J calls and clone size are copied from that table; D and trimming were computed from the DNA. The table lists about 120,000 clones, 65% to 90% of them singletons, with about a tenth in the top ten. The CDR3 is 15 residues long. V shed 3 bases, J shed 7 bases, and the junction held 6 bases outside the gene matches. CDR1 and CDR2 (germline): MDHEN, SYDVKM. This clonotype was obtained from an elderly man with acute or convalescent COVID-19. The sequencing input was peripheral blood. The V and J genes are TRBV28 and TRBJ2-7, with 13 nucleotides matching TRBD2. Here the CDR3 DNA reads TGTGCCAGCAGTTTCCCGGGACTAGCGGGATGGGAGCAGTACTTC. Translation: CASSFPGLAGWEQYF. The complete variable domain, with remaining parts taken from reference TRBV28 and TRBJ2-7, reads DVKVTQSSRYLVKRTGEKVFLECVQDMDHENMFWYRQDPGLGLRLIYFSYDVKMKEKGDIPEGYSVSREKKERFSLILESASTNQTSMYLCASSFPGLAGWEQYFGPGTRLTVT.